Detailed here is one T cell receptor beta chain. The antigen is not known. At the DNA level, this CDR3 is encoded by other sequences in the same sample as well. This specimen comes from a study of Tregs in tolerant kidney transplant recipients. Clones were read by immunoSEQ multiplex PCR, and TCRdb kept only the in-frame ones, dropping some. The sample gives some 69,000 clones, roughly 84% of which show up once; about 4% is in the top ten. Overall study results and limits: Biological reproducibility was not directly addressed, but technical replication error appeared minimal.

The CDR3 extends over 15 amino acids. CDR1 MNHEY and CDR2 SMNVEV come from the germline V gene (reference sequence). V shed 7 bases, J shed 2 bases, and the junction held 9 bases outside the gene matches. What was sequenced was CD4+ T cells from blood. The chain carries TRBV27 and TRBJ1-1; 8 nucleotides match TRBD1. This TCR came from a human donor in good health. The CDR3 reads CASTRTGRVNTEAFF. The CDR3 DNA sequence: TGTGCCAGCACCCGGACAGGGAGGGTAAACACTGAAGCTTTCTTT.